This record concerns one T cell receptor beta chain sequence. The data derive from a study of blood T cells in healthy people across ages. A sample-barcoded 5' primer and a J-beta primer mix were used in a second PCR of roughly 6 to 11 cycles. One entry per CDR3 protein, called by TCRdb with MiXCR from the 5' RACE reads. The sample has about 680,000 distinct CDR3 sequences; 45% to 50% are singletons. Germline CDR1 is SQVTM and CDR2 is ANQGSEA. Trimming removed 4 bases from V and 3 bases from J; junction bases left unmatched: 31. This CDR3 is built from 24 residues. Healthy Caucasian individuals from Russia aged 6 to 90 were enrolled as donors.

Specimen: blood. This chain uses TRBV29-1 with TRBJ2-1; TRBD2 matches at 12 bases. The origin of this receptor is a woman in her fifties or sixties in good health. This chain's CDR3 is CSVASDITTTTSGRRITLYNEQFF. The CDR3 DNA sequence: TGCAGCGTTGCATCCGACATCACTACTACTACTAGCGGGAGGAGAATAACTCTCTACAATGAGCAGTTCTTC.